This TCR beta chain was identified during a study of blood T cell repertoires in COVID-19. Overall study: Donors in the United States, Italy and Spain gave samples during acute or convalescent COVID-19. T cells, B-cell-depleted T cells, or PBMCs provided the cDNA or gDNA that served as material.

This CDR3 comprises 13 residues. CDR1 is GTSNPN and CDR2 is SVGIG in the germline V gene (reference sequence). V shed 4 bases and J shed 7 bases, with 11 bases lying between them. Per the study methods: Amplification of reference gene primers provided the estimated nucleated cell counts. Generated by immunoSEQ multiplex PCR, the TCRdb table keeps only in-frame clones and is missing some. The DNA gave D and trimming, while V, J and clone size come from that table. The repertoire holds 300,000 or so clones, around 90% seen once, with 1% in the top ten. Input material: peripheral blood. This TCR was sampled from a man aged 50 to 60 with active or convalescent COVID-19. This chain joins TRBV30 and TRBJ1-6, with a possible D match to TRBD1 (5 bases). The CDR3 DNA reads as TGTGCCTGGAACAGGCAGGAGAATTCACCCCTCCACTTT. Encoded protein: CAWNRQENSPLHF. Complete variable domain (other parts from reference TRBV30 and TRBJ1-6): SQTIHQWPATLVQPVGSPLSLECTVEGTSNPNLYWYRQAAGRGLQLLFYSVGIGQISSEVPQNLSASRPQDRQFILSSKKLLLSDSGFYLCAWNRQENSPLHFGNGTRLTVT.